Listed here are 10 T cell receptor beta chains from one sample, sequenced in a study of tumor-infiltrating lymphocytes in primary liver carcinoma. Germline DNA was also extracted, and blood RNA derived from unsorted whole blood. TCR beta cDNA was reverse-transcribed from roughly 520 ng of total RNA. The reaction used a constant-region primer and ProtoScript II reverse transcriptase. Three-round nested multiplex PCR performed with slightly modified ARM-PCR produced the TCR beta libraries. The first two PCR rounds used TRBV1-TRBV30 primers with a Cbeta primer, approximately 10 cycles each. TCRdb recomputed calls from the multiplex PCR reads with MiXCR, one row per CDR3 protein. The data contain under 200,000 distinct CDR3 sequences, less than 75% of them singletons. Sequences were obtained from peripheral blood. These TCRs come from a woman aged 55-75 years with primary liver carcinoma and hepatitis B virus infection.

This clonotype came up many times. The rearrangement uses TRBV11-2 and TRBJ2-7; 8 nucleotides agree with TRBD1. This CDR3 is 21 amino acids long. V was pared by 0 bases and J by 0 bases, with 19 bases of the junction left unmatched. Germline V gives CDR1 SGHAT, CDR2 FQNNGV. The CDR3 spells CASSLDSFTGGDRLSSYEQYF. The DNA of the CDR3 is TGTGCCAGCAGCTTAGATAGCTTCACCGGCGGGGACAGGTTGAGCTCCTACGAGCAGTACTTC.

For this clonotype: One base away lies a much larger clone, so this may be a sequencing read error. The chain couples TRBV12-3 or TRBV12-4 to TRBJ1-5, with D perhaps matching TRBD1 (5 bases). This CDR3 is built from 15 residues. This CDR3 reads CASSLTTRGNQPQQF. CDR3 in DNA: TGTGCCAGCAGTTTAACCACACGGGGCAATCAGCCCCAGCAGTTT.

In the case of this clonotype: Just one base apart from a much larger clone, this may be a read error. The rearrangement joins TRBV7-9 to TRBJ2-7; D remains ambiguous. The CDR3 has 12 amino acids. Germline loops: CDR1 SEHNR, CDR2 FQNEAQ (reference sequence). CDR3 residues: CTSSLPNYEQYF. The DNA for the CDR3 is TGTACCAGCAGCTTACCAAACTACGAGCAGTACTTC. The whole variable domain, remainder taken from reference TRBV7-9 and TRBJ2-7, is DTGVSQNPRHKITKRGQNVTFRCDPISEHNRLYWYRQTLGQGPEFLTYFQNEAQLEKSRLLSDRFSAERPKGSFSTLEIQRTEQGDSAMYLCTSSLPNYEQYFGPGTRLTVT.

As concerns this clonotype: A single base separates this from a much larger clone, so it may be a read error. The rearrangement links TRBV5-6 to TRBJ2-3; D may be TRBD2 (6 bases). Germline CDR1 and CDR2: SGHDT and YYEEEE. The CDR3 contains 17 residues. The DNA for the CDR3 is TGTACCAGCAGCTCTACTGGGACTTCCCTCGACACAGATACGCAGTATTTT. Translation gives CTSSSTGTSLDTDTQYF.

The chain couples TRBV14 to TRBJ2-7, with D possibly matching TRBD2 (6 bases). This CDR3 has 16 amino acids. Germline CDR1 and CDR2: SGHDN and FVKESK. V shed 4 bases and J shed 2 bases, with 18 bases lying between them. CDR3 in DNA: TGTGCCAGCAGCCTGGGAGGCCTCGATGGGACCTACGAGCAGTACTTC. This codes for CASSLGGLDGTYEQYF.

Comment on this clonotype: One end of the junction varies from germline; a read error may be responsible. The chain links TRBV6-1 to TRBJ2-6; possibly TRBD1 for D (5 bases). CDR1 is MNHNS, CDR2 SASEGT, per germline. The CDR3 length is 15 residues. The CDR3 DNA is TGCGCCAGCAGTGATCAGGGCTCTGGGGCCAACGTCCTGACTTTC. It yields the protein CASSDQGSGANVLTF.

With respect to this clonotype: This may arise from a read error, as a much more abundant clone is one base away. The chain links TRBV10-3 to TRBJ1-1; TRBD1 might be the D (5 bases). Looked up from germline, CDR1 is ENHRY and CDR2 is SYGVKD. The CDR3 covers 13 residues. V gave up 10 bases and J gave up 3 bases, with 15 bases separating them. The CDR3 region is CATTLDSYTEAFF. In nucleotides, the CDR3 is TGTGCCACCACCCTAGACAGTTACACTGAAGCTTTCTTT.

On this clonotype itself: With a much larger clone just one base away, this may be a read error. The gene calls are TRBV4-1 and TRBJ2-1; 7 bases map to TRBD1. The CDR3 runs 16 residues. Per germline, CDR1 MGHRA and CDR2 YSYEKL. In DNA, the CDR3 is TGCGCCAGCGGCCACAACAGGGGCCTACCGCACAATGAGCAGTTCTTC. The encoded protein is CASGHNRGLPHNEQFF.

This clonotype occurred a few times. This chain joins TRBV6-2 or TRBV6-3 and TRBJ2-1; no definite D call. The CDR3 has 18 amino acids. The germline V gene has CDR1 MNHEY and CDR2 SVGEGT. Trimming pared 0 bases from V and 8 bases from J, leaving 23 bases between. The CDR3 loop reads CASSYSILRATSNDEQFF. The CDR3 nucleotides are TGTGCCAGCAGTTACTCGATCCTAAGGGCTACAAGCAACGATGAGCAGTTCTTC.

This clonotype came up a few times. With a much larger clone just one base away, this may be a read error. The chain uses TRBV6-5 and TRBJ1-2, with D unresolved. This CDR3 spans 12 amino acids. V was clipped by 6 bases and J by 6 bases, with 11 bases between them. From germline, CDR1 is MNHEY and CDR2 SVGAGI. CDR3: CASSHARDGYTF. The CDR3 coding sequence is TGTGCCAGCAGCCACGCTCGCGATGGCTACACCTTC.